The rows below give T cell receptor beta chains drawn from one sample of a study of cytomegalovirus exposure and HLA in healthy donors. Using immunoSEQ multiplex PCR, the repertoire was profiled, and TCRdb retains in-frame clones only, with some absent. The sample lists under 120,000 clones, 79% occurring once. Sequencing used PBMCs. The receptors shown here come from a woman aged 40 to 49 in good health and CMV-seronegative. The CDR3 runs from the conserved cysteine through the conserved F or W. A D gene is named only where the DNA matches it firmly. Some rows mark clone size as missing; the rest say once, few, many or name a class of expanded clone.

CASHRGGEIGSPLHF	TGCGCCAGCCACCGGGGGGGGGAAATAGGTTCACCCCTCCACTTT	TRBV5-1	TRBJ1-6	.	.
CASKPGLAGGAGELFF	TGTGCCAGCAAACCGGGACTAGCGGGAGGGGCCGGGGAGCTGTTTTTT	TRBV11-2	TRBJ2-2	.	TRBD2
CASSMEQKFDEQFF	TGCGCCAGCAGCATGGAACAAAAGTTCGATGAGCAGTTCTTC	TRBV5-1	TRBJ2-1	few	.
CASSQSDGSNQPQHF	TGTGCCAGTAGTCAAAGCGACGGGAGCAATCAGCCCCAGCATTTT	TRBV19	TRBJ1-5	.	.
CASSDTASGGVFGEQFF	TGTGCCAGCAGCGATACAGCTAGCGGGGGAGTCTTCGGTGAGCAGTTCTTC	TRBV5-4	TRBJ2-1	.	TRBD2
CALSGAYNEQFF	TGTGCCCTTAGCGGGGCCTACAATGAGCAGTTCTTC	TRBV30	TRBJ2-1	.	TRBD2
CASSYTGTGVTGELFF	TGTGCCAGCAGCTACACCGGGACAGGGGTCACCGGGGAGCTGTTTTTT	TRBV6-5	TRBJ2-2	.	TRBD1
CASSLAGGPYEQYF	TGTGCCAGCAGTTTAGCGGGGGGGCCTTACGAGCAGTACTTC	TRBV9	TRBJ2-7	.	TRBD2
CASSVALGGGPEQYF	TGTGCCAGCAGCGTAGCCCTTGGGGGGGGGCCCGAGCAGTACTTC	TRBV5-4	TRBJ2-7	.	.
CASSFNYGSNQPQHF	TGTGCCAGCAGTTTCAACTATGGGAGCAATCAGCCCCAGCATTTT	TRBV6-5	TRBJ1-5	.	.
CASSLVAARADNEQFF	TGTGCCAGCAGCTTAGTAGCCGCGCGGGCGGACAATGAGCAGTTCTTC	TRBV7-6	TRBJ2-1	.	.
CAISADGLRNTGELFF	TGTGCCATCAGTGCGGACGGACTTCGGAACACCGGGGAGCTGTTTTTT	TRBV10-3	TRBJ2-2	.	.
CASSFRGGNQPQHF	TGTGCCAGCAGCTTCCGGGGTGGCAATCAGCCCCAGCATTTT	TRBV5-5	TRBJ1-5	.	.
CASSYSIGQGGDTQYF	TGTGCCAGCAGTTACTCGATCGGCCAGGGGGGAGATACGCAGTATTTT	TRBV6-5	TRBJ2-3	.	.
CASSPHRVQETQYF	TGTGCCAGCAGTCCCCACAGGGTACAAGAGACCCAGTACTTC	TRBV27	TRBJ2-5	.	.
CSSSAGTEAFF	TGTTCCAGCAGCGCCGGTACTGAAGCTTTCTTT	TRBV7-9	TRBJ1-1	few	.
CASSLYRDRSSPLHF	TGCGCCAGCAGCCTCTACAGGGACAGGAGTTCACCCCTCCACTTT	TRBV4-3	TRBJ1-6	.	TRBD1
CASSSGTGGGGANVLTF	TGTGCCAGTAGTTCCGGGACAGGGGGCGGTGGGGCCAACGTCCTGACTTTC	TRBV19	TRBJ2-6	.	TRBD1